This T cell receptor beta chain was sequenced during a study of OX40 agonist ivuxolimab in advanced cancers. About the research overall: Patients received ivuxolimab, an intravenous treatment, every 2 weeks at 0.01 to 10 mg/kg. Cohort: approximately 79% men, mean age approximately 64, aged about 23 to 80. Eligibility rules accepted prior anti-PD-1, anti-PD-L1 or anti-CTLA-4 therapy, and 35% to 45% had some.

Trimming pared 4 bases from V and 7 bases from J, leaving 21 bases between. CDR3 size: 15 residues. Germline CDR1 reads SGHDT; CDR2 reads YYEEEE. About this clone itself: Its antigen is still unknown.

TCRdb's copy holds only in-frame clones and misses some; the assay was immunoSEQ multiplex PCR. The repertoire holds approximately 52,000 clones, with approximately 86% as singletons. Notes on the study in general: Within 6 weeks, CD4+ and CD8+ blood T cells expanded clonally at 0.1 to 3.0 mg/kg.

The material was CD4+ or CD8+ T cells sorted from blood, obtained in a trial of the OX40 agonist ivuxolimab. This TCR was recovered from an adult with an advanced solid tumor such as melanoma, head and neck, liver or kidney cancer. V and J are TRBV5-6 and TRBJ2-7; D is undetermined. CDR3 in amino acids: CASSQQPPPLGEQYF. In DNA, the CDR3 is TGTGCCAGCAGCCAACAACCCCCCCCTTTAGGGGAGCAGTACTTC.